This TCR beta chain was recovered during a study of blood T cell repertoires in COVID-19. Study at large: PBMCs, B-cell-depleted T cells, or T cells provided the cDNA or gDNA that made up the material.

The CDR3 has 15 amino acids. Germline CDR1 GTSNPN, CDR2 SVGIG (reference sequence). V was clipped by 1 base and J by 1 base; unmatched bases: 2. TCRdb's copy holds only in-frame clones and misses some; the assay was immunoSEQ multiplex PCR. The sample has a few hundred thousand clones; about nine tenths are singletons. Donors in Cohort 3 who had recovered were those with two negative PCRs, healthcare professional clearance, or resolution of their symptoms. The sample consisted of PBMCs or T cells enriched from blood (not recorded which). The sequence derives from a woman in her 40s who had recovered from COVID-19. The genes are TRBV30 and TRBJ2-3, with TRBD2 identical over 10 bases. The CDR3: CAWSDGTSGTDTQYF. As DNA, the CDR3 is TGTGCCTGGAGTGATGGGACTAGCGGCACAGATACGCAGTATTTT.